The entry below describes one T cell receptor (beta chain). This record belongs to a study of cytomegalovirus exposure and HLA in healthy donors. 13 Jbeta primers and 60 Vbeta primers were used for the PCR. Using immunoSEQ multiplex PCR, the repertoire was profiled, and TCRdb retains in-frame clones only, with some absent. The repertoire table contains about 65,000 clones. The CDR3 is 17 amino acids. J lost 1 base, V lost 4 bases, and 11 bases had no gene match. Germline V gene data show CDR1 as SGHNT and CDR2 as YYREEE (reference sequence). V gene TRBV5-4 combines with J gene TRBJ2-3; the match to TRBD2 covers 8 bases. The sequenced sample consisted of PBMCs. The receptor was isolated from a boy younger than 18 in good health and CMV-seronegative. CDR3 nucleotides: TGTGCCAGCAGCCCCTTCGGGGGGGCGCAGGGCACAGATACGCAGTATTTT. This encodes CASSPFGGAQGTDTQYF.